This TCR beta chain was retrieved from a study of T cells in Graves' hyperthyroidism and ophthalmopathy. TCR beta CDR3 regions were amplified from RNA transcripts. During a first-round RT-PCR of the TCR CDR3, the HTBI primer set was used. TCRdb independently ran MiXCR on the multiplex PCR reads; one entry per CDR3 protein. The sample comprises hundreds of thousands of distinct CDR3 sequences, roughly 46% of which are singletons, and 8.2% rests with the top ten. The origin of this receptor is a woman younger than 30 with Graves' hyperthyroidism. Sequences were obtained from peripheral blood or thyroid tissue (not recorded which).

The CDR3 protein is CASSSPGSNYGYTF. The CDR3 region has the DNA TGTGCCAGCAGTTCGCCAGGGTCTAACTATGGCTACACCTTC. The chain joins TRBV6-5 to TRBJ1-2; weak D call: TRBD1 (5 bases). The V gene lost 4 bases and the J gene lost 0 bases, with 9 bases spanning the gap. The CDR3 is 14 amino acids. Germline V gene data show CDR1 as MNHEY and CDR2 as SVGAGI.